The 22 T cell receptor beta chains below all came from one sample that was sequenced in a study of OX40 agonist ivuxolimab in advanced cancers. Libraries were built with the immunoSEQ multiplex PCR assay. The source is immuneACCESS, and TCRdb retained only in-frame sequences with V and J called. Part of the clones is not carried over; for the studies checked, unresolved V genes explain less than half of this, and the remainder is unexplained. The table for this sample lists about 46,000 clones; 89% of them were counted only once. In total, the top ten clones hold roughly 10% of the sample. Sequencing used CD4+ or CD8+ T cells sorted from blood, obtained in a trial of the OX40 agonist ivuxolimab. Every receptor here comes from an adult with an advanced solid tumor such as melanoma, head and neck, liver or kidney cancer.

J is TRBJ1-5 and V is TRBV10-3, with 7 bases identical to TRBD1. The J segment lost 0 bases and the V segment lost 3 bases, leaving 5 bases of the junction unmatched. The CDR3 contains 16 residues. Germline values: CDR1 ENHRY, CDR2 SYGVKD. The chain's CDR3 is CAISDPGQDSNQPQHF. Written as DNA, the CDR3 is TGTGCCATCAGTGACCCAGGACAGGATAGCAATCAGCCCCAGCATTTT.

The chain combines TRBV6-5 with TRBJ1-6; D unresolved. CDR1 and CDR2 (germline): MNHEY, SVGAGI. V dropped 5 bases and J dropped 10 bases, with 15 bases sitting between them. The CDR3 contains 14 residues. The CDR3 reads CASSEGGIGSPLHF. The CDR3 DNA is TGTGCCAGCAGTGAGGGAGGAATAGGGTCACCCCTCCACTTT.

The table lists this clone with a few counts. The chain recombines TRBV14 with TRBJ1-6; tentative D call: TRBD1 (6 bases). The CDR3 is 16 residues long. Germline V gene sequence: CDR1 SGHDN, CDR2 FVKESK. V was shortened by 0 bases and J by 6 bases, with 12 bases between the two germline ends. CDR3 loop: CASSQDSGTSNSPLHF. The CDR3 DNA reads as TGTGCCAGCAGCCAAGATTCCGGGACAAGTAATTCACCCCTCCACTTT.

This rearrangement joins TRBV27 to TRBJ2-6; D ambiguous. The V end lost 3 bases, the J end lost 3 bases, and 6 bases lay between the germline ends. Germline V CDR1 and CDR2: MNHEY, SMNVEV (reference sequence). The CDR3 runs to 14 residues. In DNA, the CDR3 is TGTGCCAGCAGTTTCCTCGGTGGGGCCAACGTCCTGACTTTC. Its protein product is CASSFLGGANVLTF.

A single count supports this clone. The chain employs TRBV6-4 and TRBJ2-3; D could derive from TRBD1 or TRBD2 (6 bases each). The V end lost 4 bases, the J end lost 4 bases, and 12 bases lay between the germline ends. The CDR3 is 14 amino acids. CDR1 is MRHNA, CDR2 SNTAGT, per germline. The CDR3 DNA reads as TGTGCCAGCAGTGGAATGGGGGGCGCAGATACGCAGTATTTT. It encodes CASSGMGGADTQYF.

The rearrangement uses TRBV9 and TRBJ2-3; no definite D call. Germline CDR1 SGDLS, CDR2 YYNGEE. V was clipped by 0 bases and J by 5 bases, with 13 bases between them. This CDR3 spans 15 amino acids. Written as DNA, the CDR3 is TGTGCCAGCAGCGTAGGCAGGAGTACTGAAGATACGCAGTATTTT. Amino acid sequence: CASSVGRSTEDTQYF.

This clone was seen at least ten times. The rearrangement joins TRBV9 to TRBJ2-2; D may match TRBD1 or TRBD2 (5 bases each). Trimming removed 4 bases from V and 7 bases from J, with 14 bases in between. The CDR3 has 14 amino acids. Germline V lookup: CDR1 SGDLS, CDR2 YYNGEE. The CDR3: CASSPPLGDGELFF. The DNA for the CDR3 is TGTGCCAGCAGCCCCCCACTGGGGGACGGGGAGCTGTTTTTT.

The chain combines TRBV30 with TRBJ2-4; D tentatively fits TRBD1 or TRBD2 (5 bases each). The CDR3 sequence is 11 residues long. The germline V gene encodes CDR1 GTSNPN and CDR2 SVGIG (reference sequence). V lost 6 bases, J lost 15 bases, and 18 bases lay in between. CDR3 nucleotides: TGTGCCTGCAGAGTCCCGGGACCATCGTACTTC. Amino acids: CACRVPGPSYF.

The V and J genes are TRBV4-1 and TRBJ1-1; 10 bases line up with TRBD1. This CDR3 is built from 16 residues. Looked up from germline, CDR1 is MGHRA and CDR2 is YSYEKL. V trimming: 1 base; J trimming: 0 bases; junction bases outside the gene matches: 2. The CDR3: CASSQVGQGMNTEAFF. As DNA, the CDR3 is TGCGCCAGCAGCCAAGTGGGACAGGGGATGAACACTGAAGCTTTCTTT.

On this clone itself: A junction end diverges from the germline sequence, so it may reflect a read error. The chain employs TRBV29-1 and TRBJ2-7; D might be TRBD2 (6 bases). There are 14 residues in the CDR3. Germline values: CDR1 SQVTM, CDR2 ANQGSEA. The CDR3 protein is CSVVGEVSSYGQYF. CDR3 nucleotide sequence: TGCAGCGTTGTCGGGGAGGTTAGCTCCTACGGGCAGTACTTC.

The genes are TRBV30 and TRBJ2-2; D is uncertain. V was clipped by 2 bases and J by 6 bases, with 7 bases between them. The CDR3 length is 12 residues. CDR1 and CDR2 (germline): GTSNPN, SVGIG (reference sequence). CDR3 in amino acids: CAWSPLAGELFF. The DNA for the CDR3 is TGTGCCTGGAGTCCCCTGGCCGGGGAGCTGTTTTTT.

This chain links TRBV27 with TRBJ1-2; the match to TRBD1 covers 7 bases. With V trimmed by 8 bases and J by 7 bases, 10 bases remained unmatched. The CDR3 runs 13 residues. CDR1 is MNHEY and CDR2 is SMNVEV in the germline V gene (reference sequence). CDR3 sequence (DNA): TGTGCCAGCGGAATGTCAGGGGGGTTTGGCTACACCTTC. It codes for CASGMSGGFGYTF.

The rearrangement joins TRBV27 to TRBJ1-5, with a tentative D call TRBD1 (6 bases). Trimming stripped 1 base from V and 3 bases from J, with 10 bases between. Germline CDR1 and CDR2: MNHEY and SMNVEV (reference sequence). The CDR3 loop spans 15 amino acids. The CDR3 loop is CASSLLTGPNQPQHF. CDR3 nucleotides: TGTGCCAGCAGTTTATTGACAGGCCCCAATCAGCCCCAGCATTTT.

The chain employs TRBV11-2 and TRBJ2-5, with D possibly TRBD2 on 5 matching bases. The CDR3 consists of 12 residues. V lost 8 bases and J lost 5, with 12 bases in between. CDR1 SGHAT and CDR2 FQNNGV come from the germline V gene. DNA for the CDR3: TGTGCCAGCGAGGGTTTAGTTGAGACCCAGTACTTC. Residues: CASEGLVETQYF.

The chain links TRBV19 to TRBJ2-1; 8 nucleotides align to TRBD2. CDR3 length equals 16 residues. Per germline, CDR1 LNHDA and CDR2 SQIVND (reference sequence). V shed 9 bases and J 4 bases; nucleotides not matched to a gene: 14. The CDR3 loop reads CASVRETGGGYNEQFF. In DNA form, the CDR3 reads TGTGCCAGCGTACGGGAAACGGGAGGGGGATACAATGAGCAGTTCTTC.

The genes are TRBV12-5 and TRBJ1-1; 10 bases match TRBD1. This CDR3 region has 19 residues. The junction had 16 bases not matched to a gene; V was cut back by 3 bases and J by 3 bases. Germline values: CDR1 LGHNT, CDR2 FRNRAP. The CDR3 region is CASGFFISGTGDGDTEAFF. In DNA, the CDR3 is TGTGCTAGTGGTTTTTTTATCTCCGGGACAGGGGACGGGGACACTGAAGCTTTCTTT. The variable domain in full, with the rest retrieved from reference TRBV12-5 and TRBJ1-1, is DARVTQTPRHKVTEMGQEVTMRCQPILGHNTVFWYRQTMMQGLELLAYFRNRAPLDDSGMPKDRFSAEMPDATLATLKIQPSEPRDSAVYFCASGFFISGTGDGDTEAFFGQGTRLTVV.

The rearrangement links TRBV30 to TRBJ1-2, with a tentative D call TRBD1 (5 bases). The CDR3 covers 14 residues. Germline V gene sequence: CDR1 GTSNPN, CDR2 SVGIG (reference sequence). Trimming stripped 1 base from V and 2 bases from J, with 11 bases between. The CDR3 region has the DNA TGTGCCTGGAGTGGTTGGGGCCTAAACTATGGCTACACCTTC. Encoded protein: CAWSGWGLNYGYTF.

This chain links TRBV19 with TRBJ2-1; the D is unclear. The CDR3 is 14 amino acids. CDR1 is LNHDA, CDR2 SQIVND, per germline (reference sequence). Trimming took 6 bases from V and 0 from J, leaving 9 bases between them. CDR3 sequence: CASRGPSSYNEQFF. CDR3 nucleotides: TGTGCCAGTAGGGGCCCTAGCTCCTACAATGAGCAGTTCTTC.

The chain is built from TRBV2 and TRBJ1-1; 7 bases map to TRBD1. The germline gives CDR1 SNHLY, CDR2 FYNNEI. CDR3 length: 17 residues. J gave up 3 bases and V 8 bases, and 18 bases lay outside the gene matches. In nucleotides, the CDR3 is TGTGCCAGCGTGGGACAGACCGCTACGGGCGTTGACACTGAAGCTTTCTTT. Protein sequence: CASVGQTATGVDTEAFF.

This chain connects TRBV9 to TRBJ2-6; TRBD1 aligns across 10 bases. Trimming removed 3 bases from V and 1 base from J; junction bases left unmatched: 13. The CDR3 contains 20 residues. Germline values: CDR1 SGDLS, CDR2 YYNGEE. CDR3 sequence (DNA): TGTGCCAGCAGCGAACCAATGCTCGGGACAGGGGTTTCTGGGGCCAACGTCCTGACTTTC. Residues: CASSEPMLGTGVSGANVLTF. Looking up the rest from reference TRBV9 and TRBJ2-6 gives the full variable domain: DSGVTQTPKHLITATGQRVTLRCSPRSGDLSVYWYQQSLDQGLQFLIQYYNGEERAKGNILERFSAQQFPDLHSELNLSSLELGDSALYFCASSEPMLGTGVSGANVLTFGAGSRLTVL.

This chain connects TRBV27 to TRBJ2-5; D is undetermined. The germline gives CDR1 MNHEY, CDR2 SMNVEV (reference sequence). The CDR3 sequence is 15 residues long. Trimming took off 4 bases at V and 1 base at J, with 13 bases between the two ends. The CDR3 loop reads CASSYVGGIQETQYF. The CDR3 DNA sequence: TGTGCCAGCAGTTACGTGGGCGGCATCCAAGAGACCCAGTACTTC.

The chain is built from TRBV6-4 and TRBJ2-3; 10 nucleotides align to TRBD2. The V gene end was trimmed by 3 bases and the J gene end by 3 bases; junction bases not matched to a gene: 6. Germline V gene lookup returns CDR1 MRHNA and CDR2 SNTAGT. The CDR3 totals 16 residues. The CDR3 reads CASSELAGSLTDTQYF. The CDR3 region has the DNA TGTGCCAGCAGTGAACTAGCGGGGAGCCTTACAGATACGCAGTATTTT.